These 28 T cell receptor beta chains share one sample of origin, sequenced in a study of T cell responses to AZD1222 COVID-19 vaccine. Profiled with immunoSEQ multiplex PCR; TCRdb holds only in-frame clones, not every one. This table has approximately 180,000 clones, roughly nine tenths appearing once. The specimen comprised peripheral blood, sampled on day 0 of AZD1222 vaccination. The receptors stem from an adult in good health.

The chain combines TRBV2 with TRBJ2-1; unclear D gene. Trimming cost V 3 bases and J 4 bases, with 4 bases left between them. CDR1 and CDR2 (germline): SNHLY, FYNNEI. The CDR3 covers 12 residues. In nucleotides, the CDR3 is TGTGCCAGCAGTGAGCAGTACAATGAGCAGTTCTTC. Encoded protein: CASSEQYNEQFF. Using reference TRBV2 and TRBJ2-1 for the parts outside the CDR3, the full variable domain is EPEVTQTPSHQVTQMGQEVILRCVPISNHLYFYWYRQILGQKVEFLVSFYNNEISEKSEIFDDQFSVERPDGSNFTLKIRSTKLEDSAMYFCASSEQYNEQFFGPGTRLTVL.

This chain joins TRBV6-1 and TRBJ1-2, with D uncertain. CDR3 length equals 14 residues. Germline V gives CDR1 MNHNS, CDR2 SASEGT. Between the trimmed V and J ends, which lost 3 bases and 5 bases, there was a span of 13 bases. CDR3 amino acids: CASSDSPEAYGYTF. The CDR3 DNA reads TGTGCCAGCAGTGATTCCCCCGAAGCATATGGCTACACCTTC.

The chain links TRBV18 to TRBJ2-1, with D possibly being TRBD2 (6 bases). This CDR3 is 15 amino acids long. With 5 bases removed from V and 6 bases from J, the gap between germline ends came to 17 bases. Germline CDR1 and CDR2: KGHSH and LQKENI. DNA for the CDR3: TGTGCCAGCTCAAGAGGGGCTAGCGTAGGCAATGAGCAGTTCTTC. Translating it yields CASSRGASVGNEQFF.

The chain uses TRBV27 and TRBJ2-7; 9 bases are a match to TRBD1. This CDR3 is 15 amino acids long. V trimming: 0 bases; J trimming: 3 bases; junction bases outside the gene matches: 3. Germline CDR1 and CDR2: MNHEY and SMNVEV (reference sequence). The CDR3, as DNA: TGTGCCAGCAGTTTATCCCGGACAGGGGACTACGAGCAGTACTTC. This gives the protein CASSLSRTGDYEQYF.

The J gene is TRBJ1-5, the V gene TRBV6-2 or TRBV6-3, with D perhaps TRBD1 (6 bases). The CDR3 is made up of 15 amino acids. Trimming pared 5 bases from V and 9 bases from J, leaving 20 bases between. Germline lookup yields CDR1 MNHEY and CDR2 SVGEGT. The CDR3 DNA sequence: TGTGCCAGCAGTCCGGGACAACCCTTAGAAGGGCCCCAGCATTTT. It codes for CASSPGQPLEGPQHF.

The chain combines TRBV20-1 with TRBJ2-7, with a tentative D call TRBD2 (6 bases). This CDR3 is built from 11 residues. V was cut by 6 bases and J by 12 bases, with 18 bases left in between. Germline V gene data show CDR1 as DFQATT and CDR2 as SNEGSKA (reference sequence). The CDR3 bases are TGCAGTGCCCAAGAAGGGGCTAGCGCGTACTTC. It codes for CSAQEGASAYF.

The chain combines TRBV3-1 (or the pseudogene TRBV3-2) with TRBJ1-1; D is uncertain. V was trimmed by 7 bases and J by 1 base, leaving 4 bases between them. The CDR3 runs to 11 residues. Germline CDR1 reads LGHDT; CDR2 reads YNNKEL (reference sequence). The CDR3 region is CASIGNTEAFF. CDR3 nucleotide sequence: TGTGCCAGCATCGGGAACACTGAAGCTTTCTTT.

This chain joins TRBV19 and TRBJ1-3; TRBD1 matches at 7 bases. This CDR3 contains 15 residues. Germline lookup yields CDR1 LNHDA and CDR2 SQIVND (reference sequence). Germline trimming cut 7 bases from V and 2 bases from J; bases unmatched to any gene: 8. In nucleotides, the CDR3 is TGTGCCAGTAAGGACGGAGGGGGCCCTGGAAACACCATATATTTT. Its translation is CASKDGGGPGNTIYF.

J is TRBJ1-2 and V is TRBV18; D is perhaps TRBD1 (6 bases). V lost 2 bases to trimming and J lost 3 bases, with 7 bases between them. This CDR3 has 13 residues. Germline V gives CDR1 KGHSH, CDR2 LQKENI. This CDR3 is CASSPAGDYGYTF. The CDR3 DNA is TGTGCCAGCTCACCAGCAGGGGACTATGGCTACACCTTC. The whole variable domain, filled in from reference TRBV18 and TRBJ1-2, reads NAGVMQNPRHLVRRRGQEARLRCSPMKGHSHVYWYRQLPEEGLKFMVYLQKENIIDESGMPKERFSAEFPKEGPSILRIQQVVRGDSAAYFCASSPAGDYGYTFGSGTRLTVV.

Only one count was recorded for this clone. The chain joins TRBV28 to TRBJ1-2; D is possibly TRBD1 (5 bases). V lost 5 bases, J lost 3 bases, and 16 bases lay in between. Germline V gene lookup returns CDR1 MDHEN and CDR2 SYDVKM. The CDR3 runs to 15 residues. The CDR3 protein is CASSRYRGTDYGYTF. The CDR3 region has the DNA TGTGCCAGCAGTCGCTACCGGGGGACGGACTATGGCTACACCTTC.

This chain connects TRBV12-5 to TRBJ1-1; D is perhaps TRBD1 (5 bases). This CDR3 is built from 16 residues. The V end was cut by 3 bases, the J end by 5 bases, with 19 bases between. Germline loops: CDR1 LGHNT, CDR2 FRNRAP. The CDR3: CASGFAQGAEGTEAFF. DNA of the CDR3: TGTGCTAGTGGTTTTGCCCAAGGGGCTGAGGGGACTGAAGCTTTCTTT.

The chain carries TRBV6-5 and TRBJ2-7; D is possibly TRBD2 (6 bases). Germline CDR1 reads MNHEY; CDR2 reads SVGAGI. The CDR3 has 15 amino acids. The V gene lost 0 bases and the J gene lost 5 bases, with 14 bases spanning the gap. CDR3 sequence reads: CASSYSNGGFHEQYF. The CDR3 DNA follows: TGTGCCAGCAGTTACTCTAATGGAGGGTTCCACGAGCAGTACTTC.

This sequence joins TRBV5-6 and TRBJ1-1; 7 bases fit TRBD1. The junction had 7 bases not matched to a gene; V was cut back by 5 bases and J by 3 bases. Germline CDR1 is SGHDT and CDR2 is YYEEEE. The CDR3 loop spans 14 amino acids. The DNA for the CDR3 is TGTGCCAGCAGTTTCTCGACAGGGTACACTGAAGCTTTCTTT. Its translation is CASSFSTGYTEAFF. Complete variable domain (other parts from reference TRBV5-6 and TRBJ1-1): DAGVTQSPTHLIKTRGQQVTLRCSPKSGHDTVSWYQQALGQGPQFIFQYYEEEERQRGNFPDRFSGHQFPNYSSELNVNALLLGDSALYLCASSFSTGYTEAFFGQGTRLTVV.

The chain combines TRBV19 with TRBJ2-1; 12 nucleotides agree with TRBD2. V was clipped by 9 bases and J by 8 bases; unmatched bases: 5. The V gene's germline CDR1 is LNHDA and CDR2 SQIVND (reference sequence). This CDR3 contains 13 residues. The CDR3 sequence: CASLAGGLDEQFF. The CDR3 nucleotides are TGTGCCAGCCTAGCGGGAGGGCTCGATGAGCAGTTCTTC. Full variable domain (outside the CDR3, taken from reference TRBV19 and TRBJ2-1): DGGITQSPKYLFRKEGQNVTLSCEQNLNHDAMYWYRQDPGQGLRLIYYSQIVNDFQKGDIAEGYSVSREKKESFPLTVTSAQKNPTAFYLCASLAGGLDEQFFGPGTRLTVL.

The chain is built from TRBV24-1 and TRBJ2-2; D call uncertain. This CDR3 is 12 amino acids long. The V and J ends lost 7 bases and 3 bases respectively, with 5 bases between them. Per germline, CDR1 KGHDR and CDR2 SFDVKD. CDR3 amino acids: CATRAHTGELFF. In DNA, the CDR3 is TGTGCCACCAGAGCCCACACCGGGGAGCTGTTTTTT.

The genes are TRBV3-1 (or the pseudogene TRBV3-2) and TRBJ1-3, with a weak D call TRBD1 (5 bases). Deletions cut 6 bases from V and 0 bases from J, with 9 bases between. Germline V gene lookup returns CDR1 LGHDT and CDR2 YNNKEL (reference sequence). This CDR3 is 14 amino acids long. The CDR3 region has the DNA TGTGCCAGCAGTCGACAGTCCTCTGGAAACACCATATATTTT. It yields the protein CASSRQSSGNTIYF.

This chain joins TRBV27 and TRBJ1-2; D is unresolved. The V and J ends lost 2 bases and 5 bases respectively, with 9 bases between them. This CDR3 has 13 residues. In germline, CDR1 is MNHEY, CDR2 SMNVEV (reference sequence). CDR3 sequence: CASSLNPGYGYTF. The CDR3 coding sequence is TGTGCCAGCAGTTTAAACCCAGGTTATGGCTACACCTTC.

The V call is TRBV15, the J call TRBJ2-4; a weak D match, TRBD2 (5 bases). The V gene's germline CDR1 is LNHNV and CDR2 YYDKDF (reference sequence). V was shortened by 0 bases and J by 0 bases, with 18 bases between the two germline ends. The CDR3 is made up of 19 amino acids. The CDR3 DNA reads as TGTGCCACCAGCAGAGATCGCTTAGCGAGCATACTAGCCAAAAACATTCAGTACTTC. This codes for CATSRDRLASILAKNIQYF.

The CDR3 DNA sequence: TGTGCCAGCAGCTTGCAGGGAGCCTACGAGCAGTACTTC. As protein: CASSLQGAYEQYF. This chain joins TRBV5-4 and TRBJ2-7; D may match TRBD1 or TRBD2 (5 bases each). Germline V gene lookup returns CDR1 SGHNT and CDR2 YYREEE (reference sequence). Trimming took 1 base from V and 2 from J, leaving 7 bases between them. The CDR3 runs 13 residues.

The rearrangement links TRBV2 to TRBJ2-3; 9 bases are a match to TRBD1. CDR3 length: 14 amino acids. Trimming took 6 bases from V and 4 from J; bases not matched to a gene: 5. CDR1 SNHLY and CDR2 FYNNEI come from the germline V gene. The CDR3 here is CASRGTGHADTQYF. The CDR3 bases are TGTGCCAGCAGGGGGACAGGGCACGCAGATACGCAGTATTTT.

This sequence joins TRBV6-2 or TRBV6-3 and TRBJ2-1; 11 bases line up with TRBD2. Trimming cost V 5 bases and J 6 bases; bases outside gene matches: 9. The CDR3 is 16 amino acids. Per germline, CDR1 MNHEY and CDR2 SVGEGT. DNA of the CDR3: TGTGCCAGCAGTCACCCGACTAGCGGGACACGCAATGAGCAGTTCTTC. Residues: CASSHPTSGTRNEQFF.

This chain uses TRBV7-9 with TRBJ1-2; 8 bases are shared with TRBD1. CDR1 and CDR2 (germline): SEHNR, FQNEAQ (reference sequence). This CDR3 comprises 13 residues. The trim removed 6 bases at V and 7 bases at J, leaving 7 bases unmatched. The CDR3 DNA reads as TGTGCCAGCAGGGAGACAGGGGTAGGTGGCTACACCTTC. Amino acid sequence: CASRETGVGGYTF.

The chain recombines TRBV30 with TRBJ1-1; TRBD1 matches at 8 bases. Germline V gene data show CDR1 as GTSNPN and CDR2 as SVGIG (reference sequence). Losses at the gene ends were 5 bases for V and 1 base for J; bases not matched to a gene: 0. This CDR3 comprises 12 residues. The DNA of the CDR3 is TGTGCCTGGGGACAGGGGAACACTGAAGCTTTCTTT. Protein sequence: CAWGQGNTEAFF.

The chain uses TRBV18 and TRBJ1-1; D is uncertain. Germline CDR1 is KGHSH and CDR2 is LQKENI. V gave up 2 bases and J gave up 0 bases, with 7 bases separating them. The CDR3 extends over 14 amino acids. The CDR3 DNA reads TGTGCCAGCTCACCATTGTCAGTGAACACTGAAGCTTTCTTT. Residues: CASSPLSVNTEAFF.

In the case of this clone: The identical CDR3 is also encoded by other nucleotide sequences in the sample. The chain uses TRBV24-1 and TRBJ2-1, with TRBD2 matching over 11 bases. Germline assignment: CDR1 KGHDR and CDR2 SFDVKD. The CDR3 spans 17 residues. V gave up 3 bases and J gave up 0 bases; unmatched junction bases: 3. DNA of the CDR3: TGTGCCACCAGTGATCCAACTAGCGGGAGCTCCTACAATGAGCAGTTCTTC. Its translation: CATSDPTSGSSYNEQFF.

The chain has TRBV5-1 and TRBJ1-1, with TRBD1 as a possible D gene (5 bases). This CDR3 is built from 16 residues. Germline-derived CDR1 and CDR2 are SGHRS and YFSETQ. Trimming took off 4 bases at V and 2 bases at J, with 18 bases between the two ends. Written as DNA, the CDR3 is TGCGCCAGCAGCCCGGGACTTATGGCGCTTAACACTGAAGCTTTCTTT. Encoded protein: CASSPGLMALNTEAFF.

CDR3 bases: TGTGCCAGCAGTTCCTCCAGGGCTATGAACACTGAAGCTTTCTTT. Protein: CASSSSRAMNTEAFF. The V gene is TRBV6-5, the J gene TRBJ1-1; D is perhaps TRBD1 (5 bases). V gave up 4 bases and J gave up 0 bases, with 12 bases separating them. In germline, CDR1 is MNHEY, CDR2 SVGAGI. The CDR3 spans 15 residues.

V gene TRBV24-1 combines with J gene TRBJ2-7, with TRBD2 identical over 11 bases. V lost 0 bases to trimming and J lost 5 bases; unmatched junction nucleotides: 8. Germline V lookup: CDR1 KGHDR, CDR2 SFDVKD. This CDR3 is 17 amino acids long. The CDR3 region has the DNA TGTGCCACCAGTGATTTGTTTACATTAGCGGGAGGGGACGAGCAGTACTTC. Its protein product is CATSDLFTLAGGDEQYF.